There are many counts of the clone carrying this T cell receptor (beta chain). The antigen remains undetermined. The data originate from a study of T cells after posttransplantation cyclophosphamide. Study-wide findings and caveats: Blood and skin or GI T cell repertoires showed limited TRB overlap. After PTCy, TRB diversity resembled that of CNI/methotrexate controls. Later blood repertoires were often dominated by clones from the donor CD8+ memory compartment.

On the day of bone marrow donation, the related graft donor provided peripheral blood. Sequencing was performed with immunoSEQ multiplex PCR; in TCRdb, only in-frame clones are kept and a portion is missing. The record shows more than 25,000 clones for this sample, with no singletons present. The sequence came from a man between 50 and 59 years old in good health, CMV-negative, and a related stem cell transplant donor. Sequences were obtained from PBMCs.

The CDR3 sequence: CASSPLYSNQPQHF. The CDR3 coding sequence is TGCGCCAGCAGCCCCCTTTATAGCAATCAGCCCCAGCATTTT. V and J are TRBV4-1 and TRBJ1-5; D gene ambiguous. Germline CDR1 is MGHRA and CDR2 is YSYEKL. The germline V and J ends were trimmed by 4 bases and 0 bases, with 7 bases remaining between them. The CDR3 totals 14 residues.